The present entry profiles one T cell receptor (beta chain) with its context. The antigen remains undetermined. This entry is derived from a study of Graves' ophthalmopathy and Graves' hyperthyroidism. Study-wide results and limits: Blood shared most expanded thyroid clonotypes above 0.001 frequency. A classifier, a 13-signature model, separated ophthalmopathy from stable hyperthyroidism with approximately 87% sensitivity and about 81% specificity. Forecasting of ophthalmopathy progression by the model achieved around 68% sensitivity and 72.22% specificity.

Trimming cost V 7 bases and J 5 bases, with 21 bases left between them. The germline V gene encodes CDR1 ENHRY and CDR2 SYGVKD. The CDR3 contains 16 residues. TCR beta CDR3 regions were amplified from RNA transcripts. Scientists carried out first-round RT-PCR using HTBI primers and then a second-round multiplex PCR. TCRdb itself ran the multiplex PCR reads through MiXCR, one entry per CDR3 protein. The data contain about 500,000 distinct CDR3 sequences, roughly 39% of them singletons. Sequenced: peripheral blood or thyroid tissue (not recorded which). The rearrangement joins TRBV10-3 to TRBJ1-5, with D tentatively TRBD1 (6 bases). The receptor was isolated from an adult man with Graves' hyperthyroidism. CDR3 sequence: CAITAGGWGADQPQHF. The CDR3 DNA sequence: TGTGCCATCACGGCCGGGGGATGGGGGGCCGATCAGCCCCAGCATTTT.